The 18 T cell receptor beta chains given below trace back to one sample, sequenced in a study of blood T cell repertoires in COVID-19. Assay used: immunoSEQ multiplex PCR; TCRdb lists only in-frame clones, some missing. The sample holds 170,000 or so clones; approximately 90% are singletons and the top ten take 0.88%. The specimen sequenced was peripheral blood. Receptors originate from a woman aged 18-29 years who had recovered from COVID-19.

This clone was counted a few times. The chain employs TRBV5-4 and TRBJ1-2; 9 positions match TRBD1. Germline-derived CDR1 and CDR2 are SGHNT and YYREEE (reference sequence). The V segment lost 2 bases and the J segment 0 bases; nucleotides outside the gene matches: 5. The CDR3 is 16 residues long. The CDR3 nucleotides are TGTGCCAGCAGCTTTCCGGGACAGGGAACTAACTATGGCTACACCTTC. This sequence encodes CASSFPGQGTNYGYTF.

The count of this clone is one. This chain uses TRBV6-4 with TRBJ2-1; 10 bases fit TRBD2. J gave up 16 bases and V 2 bases, and 8 bases lay outside the gene matches. Germline CDR1 and CDR2: MRHNA and SNTAGT. This CDR3 spans 13 amino acids. CDR3 sequence (DNA): TGTGCCAGCAGTGACGGAGCGGGGGGGCCCACATTCTTC. Its translation is CASSDGAGGPTFF.

In its sample, this clone was seen once. This sequence joins TRBV24-1 and TRBJ2-3, with 8 bases identical to TRBD1. Germline trimming cut 4 bases from V and 2 bases from J; bases unmatched to any gene: 7. This CDR3 comprises 16 residues. Germline CDR1 reads KGHDR; CDR2 reads SFDVKD. CDR3 region: CATSDRTGSITDTQYF. CDR3 DNA: TGTGCCACCAGTGACAGGACAGGGTCGATCACAGATACGCAGTATTTT.

V is TRBV2 and J is TRBJ1-3; D is ambiguous. The CDR3 totals 14 residues. The V gene's germline CDR1 is SNHLY and CDR2 FYNNEI. V gave up 6 bases and J gave up 0 bases, with 9 bases separating them. The CDR3 loop reads CASSRSRSGNTIYF. The DNA of the CDR3 is TGTGCCAGCAGCCGGTCCCGCTCTGGAAACACCATATATTTT.

This clone occurred a few times. This rearrangement joins TRBV9 to TRBJ2-7, with 7 bases that match TRBD2. This CDR3 spans 14 amino acids. Germline CDR1 is SGDLS and CDR2 is YYNGEE. V trimming: 4 bases; J trimming: 3 bases; junction bases outside the gene matches: 7. In DNA, the CDR3 is TGTGCCAGCAGCCCCCGGGGGGTGAACTACGAGCAGTACTTC. It translates to CASSPRGVNYEQYF.

The genes are TRBV29-1 and TRBJ1-1; 9 bases agree with TRBD1. CDR1 is SQVTM and CDR2 is ANQGSEA in the germline V gene. The CDR3 is 12 amino acids. V lost 5 bases, J lost 11 bases, and 9 bases stayed unmatched. The chain's CDR3 is CSVSPGQGRAFF. CDR3 bases: TGCAGCGTTTCGCCGGGACAGGGCCGGGCTTTCTTT.

This rearrangement joins TRBV18 to TRBJ2-4, with 11 bases fitting TRBD1. The CDR3 extends over 15 amino acids. Trimming cost V 6 bases and J 7 bases; bases outside gene matches: 8. The germline V gene has CDR1 KGHSH and CDR2 LQKENI. CDR3 nucleotides: TGTGCCAGCTCCTGGACCGGGACAGGGGGGAACATTCAGTACTTC. Encoded protein: CASSWTGTGGNIQYF.

The chain has TRBV7-2 and TRBJ1-1, with 8 positions matching TRBD1. Losses at the gene ends were 4 bases for V and 2 bases for J; bases not matched to a gene: 3. The CDR3 runs 14 residues. Germline-derived CDR1 and CDR2 are SGHTA and FQGNSA. CDR3 protein: CASSWGQVNTEAFF. CDR3 DNA: TGTGCCAGCAGCTGGGGACAGGTAAACACTGAAGCTTTCTTT.

The rearrangement links TRBV7-2 to TRBJ1-5; a possible D gene is TRBD1 (5 bases). Trimming shortened V by 6 bases and J by 5 bases, and 17 bases separated the two germline ends. This CDR3 has 15 residues. CDR1 SGHTA and CDR2 FQGNSA come from the germline V gene. CDR3 protein: CASRLGGVLYQPQHF. The DNA for the CDR3 is TGTGCCAGCAGGCTCGGGGGGGTCTTATATCAGCCCCAGCATTTT.

The chain recombines TRBV7-2 with TRBJ1-4; no clear D. Germline V gene sequence: CDR1 SGHTA, CDR2 FQGNSA. Trimming left V 5 bases short and J 8 bases short, with 12 bases between. CDR3 size: 13 residues. The CDR3 reads CASSPQAGEKLFF. CDR3 nucleotides: TGTGCCAGCAGCCCCCAGGCTGGAGAAAAACTGTTTTTT.

The genes are TRBV23-1 and TRBJ1-1; 12 positions agree with TRBD1. TRBV23-1 is designated an ORF whose function remains uncertain. With V trimmed by 2 bases and J by 7 bases, 11 bases remained unmatched. This CDR3 has 17 residues. CDR3: CASSQTRDRGRFSEAFF. The CDR3 DNA follows: TGCGCCAGCAGTCAAACCCGGGACAGGGGGCGGTTTAGTGAAGCTTTCTTT.

This clone was counted between two and nine times. V usage is TRBV19 and J usage is TRBJ2-1, with 8 bases aligning to TRBD2. Germline values: CDR1 LNHDA, CDR2 SQIVND (reference sequence). V was pared by 1 base and J by 6 bases, with 14 bases of the junction left unmatched. CDR3 length equals 18 residues. The chain's CDR3 is CASSIGLVAGRVGNEQFF. Written as DNA, the CDR3 is TGTGCCAGTAGTATAGGGCTCGTCGCCGGGAGGGTGGGCAATGAGCAGTTCTTC. The whole variable domain, remainder taken from reference TRBV19 and TRBJ2-1, is DGGITQSPKYLFRKEGQNVTLSCEQNLNHDAMYWYRQDPGQGLRLIYYSQIVNDFQKGDIAEGYSVSREKKESFPLTVTSAQKNPTAFYLCASSIGLVAGRVGNEQFFGPGTRLTVL.

This chain uses TRBV9 with TRBJ2-5; D might be TRBD1 (5 bases). V was trimmed by 0 bases and J by 1 base, leaving 10 bases between them. CDR3 length: 15 residues. Germline values: CDR1 SGDLS, CDR2 YYNGEE. This CDR3 is CASSVAGIPQETQYF. The CDR3 nucleotides are TGTGCCAGCAGCGTAGCAGGGATTCCCCAAGAGACCCAGTACTTC.

V and J are TRBV19 and TRBJ1-5, with TRBD1 identical over 8 bases. V shed 7 bases and J 5 bases; nucleotides not matched to a gene: 4. The CDR3 runs to 13 residues. Germline V gene data show CDR1 as LNHDA and CDR2 as SQIVND (reference sequence). The CDR3 sequence is CASKLQGDQPQHF. CDR3 in DNA: TGTGCCAGTAAACTACAGGGGGATCAGCCCCAGCATTTT.

This chain links TRBV19 with TRBJ1-6; D ambiguous. V lost 5 bases to trimming and J lost 10 bases, with 15 bases between them. Germline-derived CDR1 and CDR2 are LNHDA and SQIVND (reference sequence). This CDR3 is built from 14 residues. The CDR3 loop is CASSPGRLESPLHF. CDR3 nucleotide sequence: TGTGCCAGTAGTCCCGGGAGGTTGGAGTCACCCCTCCACTTT. The full variable domain, rest sourced from reference TRBV19 and TRBJ1-6, is DGGITQSPKYLFRKEGQNVTLSCEQNLNHDAMYWYRQDPGQGLRLIYYSQIVNDFQKGDIAEGYSVSREKKESFPLTVTSAQKNPTAFYLCASSPGRLESPLHFGNGTRLTVT.

This sequence joins TRBV4-1 and TRBJ1-6, with D tentatively TRBD1 (6 bases). CDR1 is MGHRA, CDR2 YSYEKL, per germline. The length of the CDR3 is 13 residues. Trimming shortened V by 5 bases and J by 6 bases, and 8 bases separated the two germline ends. The CDR3 loop is CASSGQINSPLHF. The CDR3 DNA follows: TGCGCCAGCAGCGGACAGATTAATTCACCCCTCCACTTT.

V and J are TRBV7-2 and TRBJ1-2; TRBD1 agrees at 8 bases. The length of the CDR3 is 13 residues. With 5 bases clipped from V and 8 bases from J, the junction kept 7 bases outside the gene matches. CDR1 SGHTA and CDR2 FQGNSA come from the germline V gene. CDR3 in DNA: TGTGCCAGCAGCCGGGACAGGCAGGGAGGCTACACCTTC. This translates into CASSRDRQGGYTF.

V and J are TRBV29-1 and TRBJ2-7; D not resolved. This CDR3 has 11 amino acids. Germline CDR1 SQVTM, CDR2 ANQGSEA. The V end was cut by 7 bases, the J end by 6 bases, with 13 bases between. The CDR3 reads CSAVYRGEQYF. DNA of the CDR3: TGCAGCGCTGTCTATCGCGGCGAGCAGTACTTC.